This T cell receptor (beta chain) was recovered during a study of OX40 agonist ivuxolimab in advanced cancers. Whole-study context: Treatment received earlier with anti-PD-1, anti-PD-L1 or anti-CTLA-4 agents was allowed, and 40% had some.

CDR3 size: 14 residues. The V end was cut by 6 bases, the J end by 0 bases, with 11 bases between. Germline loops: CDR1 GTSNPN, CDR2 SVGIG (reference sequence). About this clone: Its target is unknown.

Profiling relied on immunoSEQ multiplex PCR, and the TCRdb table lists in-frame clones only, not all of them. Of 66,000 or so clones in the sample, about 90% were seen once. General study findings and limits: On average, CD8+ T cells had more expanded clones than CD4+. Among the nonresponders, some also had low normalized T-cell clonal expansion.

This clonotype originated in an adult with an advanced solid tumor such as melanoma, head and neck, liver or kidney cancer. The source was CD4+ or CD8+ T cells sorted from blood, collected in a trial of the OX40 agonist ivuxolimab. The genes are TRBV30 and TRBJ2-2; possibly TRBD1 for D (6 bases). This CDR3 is CACPGTPNTGELFF. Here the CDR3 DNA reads TGTGCCTGCCCCGGGACACCGAACACCGGGGAGCTGTTTTTT.